One sample yielded the 15 T cell receptor beta chains listed below, sequenced in a study of patients and donors after allogeneic stem cell transplantation. TCRdb re-called the RT-PCR reads through MiXCR, storing one row per CDR3 protein. The sample has 390,000 or so distinct CDR3 sequences, around 15% seen once. Material: blood, either unsorted or a sorted T cell fraction (not recorded which). The source is a human donor who was either an allogeneic HSCT recipient or a stem cell or donor lymphocyte infusion donor (not recorded which). It is not recorded whose cells these are; they may come from a transplant donor.

The chain has TRBV7-9 and TRBJ2-5; D not resolved. CDR1 and CDR2 (germline): SEHNR, FQNEAQ (reference sequence). V lost 1 base, J lost 5 bases, and 11 bases lay in between. The CDR3 runs to 14 residues. DNA of the CDR3: TGTGCCAGCAGCTTAGGAATCGATCCGGAGACCCAGTACTTC. Translation: CASSLGIDPETQYF.

This clonotype was counted only a few times. The rearrangement links TRBV29-1 to TRBJ2-7; unclear D gene. This CDR3 spans 13 amino acids. The germline V and J ends were trimmed by 7 bases and 4 bases, with 17 bases remaining between them. CDR1 SQVTM and CDR2 ANQGSEA come from the germline V gene. CDR3 DNA sequence: TGCAGCGCCCTCAGCCCGGCATTTTACGAGCAGTACTTC. It is translated as CSALSPAFYEQYF.

This rearrangement joins TRBV6-5 to TRBJ1-1, with D possibly matching TRBD1 (6 bases). Germline V gene data show CDR1 as MNHEY and CDR2 as SVGAGI. This CDR3 is built from 16 residues. V lost 4 bases to trimming and J lost 0 bases, with 15 bases between them. The CDR3 sequence is CASSFRHREVNTEAFF. In DNA, the CDR3 is TGTGCCAGCAGTTTCAGACACAGGGAAGTGAACACTGAAGCTTTCTTT.

The table lists this clonotype with a few counts. This sequence joins TRBV7-2 and TRBJ2-2, with 8 bases matching TRBD1. The V and J ends lost 5 bases and 5 bases, in that order; junction bases with no gene match: 7. Germline-derived CDR1 and CDR2 are SGHTA and FQGNSA. The CDR3 is made up of 15 amino acids. CDR3 bases: TGTGCCAGCAGCCCGACAGGGGCTTTAACCGGGGAGCTGTTTTTT. Protein sequence: CASSPTGALTGELFF.

This clonotype was seen more than once but under ten times. The V and J genes are TRBV4-1 and TRBJ1-1; D might be TRBD1 (5 bases). V gave up 1 base and J gave up 0 bases, with 12 bases separating them. This CDR3 is built from 16 residues. The germline V gene has CDR1 MGHRA and CDR2 YSYEKL. The CDR3 DNA reads TGCGCCAGCAGCCAAGGGAAGGGGACCATGAACACTGAAGCTTTCTTT. Its translation: CASSQGKGTMNTEAFF.

The sample holds a few counts of this clonotype. J is TRBJ1-1 and V is TRBV30; possible D gene TRBD1, 5 bases. Trimming cost V 5 bases and J 8 bases, with 12 bases left between them. This CDR3 is 11 amino acids long. From germline, CDR1 is GTSNPN and CDR2 SVGIG (reference sequence). The chain's CDR3 is CAWSRGSEAFF. Here the CDR3 DNA reads TGTGCCTGGTCTAGGGGTTCCGAAGCTTTCTTT.

The V gene is TRBV7-3, the J gene TRBJ1-1; 9 bases agree with TRBD1. Germline V gene sequence: CDR1 SGHTA, CDR2 FQGTGA. The CDR3 has 15 residues. Unmatched junction bases numbered 5, after V lost 5 bases and J lost 1 base. CDR3 sequence: CASSPPGQGNTEAFF. The CDR3 DNA is TGTGCCAGCAGCCCCCCGGGACAGGGGAACACTGAAGCTTTCTTT. The entire variable domain, with the rest obtained from reference TRBV7-3 and TRBJ1-1, is as follows: GAGVSQTPSNKVTEKGKYVELRCDPISGHTALYWYRQSLGQGPEFLIYFQGTGAADDSGLPNDRFFAVRPEGSVSTLKIQRTERGDSAVYLCASSPPGQGNTEAFFGQGTRLTVV.

As regards this clonotype: The junction differs from germline at one of its ends, possibly a read error. The chain is built from TRBV18 and TRBJ2-1; 8 bases agree with TRBD2. This CDR3 comprises 13 residues. Per the germline V gene, CDR1 is KGHSH and CDR2 is LQKENI. In DNA form, the CDR3 reads TGTGCCAGCTCAGCCGGACTAGCAGCGGTTACGCTCTTC. Protein: CASSAGLAAVTLF.

This clonotype was detected only a few times. The V and J genes are TRBV27 and TRBJ2-1; TRBD1 or TRBD2 may be the D gene (5 bases each). The germline CDR1 and CDR2 sequences are MNHEY and SMNVEV (reference sequence). CDR3 length equals 14 residues. V lost 5 bases, J lost 5 bases, and 13 bases lay in between. The CDR3 sequence is CASSIWDLHNEQFF. Here the CDR3 DNA reads TGTGCCAGCAGTATCTGGGACCTACACAATGAGCAGTTCTTC.

The chain is built from TRBV5-5 and TRBJ2-5; perhaps TRBD1 as D (6 bases). Germline CDR1 reads SGHKS; CDR2 reads YYEKEE (reference sequence). CDR3 length: 17 amino acids. The germline V and J ends were trimmed by 0 bases and 3 bases, with 18 bases remaining between them. CDR3: CASSLGPTGTTKETQYF. In DNA, the CDR3 is TGTGCCAGCAGCTTGGGTCCCACCGGGACAACTAAAGAGACCCAGTACTTC.

On this clonotype: The junction shows a germline mismatch at one end, possibly a read error. V and J are TRBV5-1 and TRBJ2-1; 7 nucleotides line up with TRBD1. The CDR3 sequence is 15 residues long. Germline assignment: CDR1 SGHRS and CDR2 YFSETQ. DNA for the CDR3: TGCGCCGGCAGCTTGATGACAGGGTGGTATAATGAGCAGTTCTTC. Translation gives CAGSLMTGWYNEQFF.

The chain has TRBV24-1 and TRBJ2-7; 10 nucleotides match TRBD1. Germline V gene sequence: CDR1 KGHDR, CDR2 SFDVKD. The J segment lost 4 bases and the V segment lost 4 bases, leaving 6 bases of the junction unmatched. This CDR3 is 15 amino acids long. The CDR3 region has the DNA TGTGCCACCAGTGACTCCCGGGACAGGGGTTACGAGCAGTACTTC. Its translation is CATSDSRDRGYEQYF.

This clonotype was counted a few times. V and J are TRBV6-2 or TRBV6-3 and TRBJ1-1; TRBD1 agrees at 9 bases. V dropped 6 bases and J dropped 0; count of bases not matched to a gene: 8. In germline, CDR1 is MNHEY, CDR2 SVGEGT. This CDR3 has 16 amino acids. In DNA form, the CDR3 reads TGTGCCAGCAGCCCCACCCGGGACAGGGTGAACACTGAAGCTTTCTTT. Its translation: CASSPTRDRVNTEAFF.

CDR3 sequence: CASWGGGLTMGQFF. The DNA for the CDR3 is TGTGCCAGCTGGGGGGGAGGGTTAACAATGGGGCAGTTCTTC. This chain joins TRBV6-1 and TRBJ2-1; the match to TRBD2 covers 7 bases. Germline V gives CDR1 MNHNS, CDR2 SASEGT. The CDR3 consists of 14 residues. V was pared by 8 bases and J by 12 bases, with 16 bases of the junction left unmatched.

The gene calls are TRBV3-1 and TRBJ2-4; 7 bases align to TRBD2. Germline V lookup: CDR1 LGHDT, CDR2 YNNKEL (reference sequence). The CDR3 is 19 amino acids. Trimming took 2 bases from V and 1 from J; bases not matched to a gene: 14. The CDR3, as DNA: TGTGCCAGCAGCCAATTTTTAGCGGGCCCCTATGGGGCCAAAAACATTCAGTACTTC. This sequence encodes CASSQFLAGPYGAKNIQYF.